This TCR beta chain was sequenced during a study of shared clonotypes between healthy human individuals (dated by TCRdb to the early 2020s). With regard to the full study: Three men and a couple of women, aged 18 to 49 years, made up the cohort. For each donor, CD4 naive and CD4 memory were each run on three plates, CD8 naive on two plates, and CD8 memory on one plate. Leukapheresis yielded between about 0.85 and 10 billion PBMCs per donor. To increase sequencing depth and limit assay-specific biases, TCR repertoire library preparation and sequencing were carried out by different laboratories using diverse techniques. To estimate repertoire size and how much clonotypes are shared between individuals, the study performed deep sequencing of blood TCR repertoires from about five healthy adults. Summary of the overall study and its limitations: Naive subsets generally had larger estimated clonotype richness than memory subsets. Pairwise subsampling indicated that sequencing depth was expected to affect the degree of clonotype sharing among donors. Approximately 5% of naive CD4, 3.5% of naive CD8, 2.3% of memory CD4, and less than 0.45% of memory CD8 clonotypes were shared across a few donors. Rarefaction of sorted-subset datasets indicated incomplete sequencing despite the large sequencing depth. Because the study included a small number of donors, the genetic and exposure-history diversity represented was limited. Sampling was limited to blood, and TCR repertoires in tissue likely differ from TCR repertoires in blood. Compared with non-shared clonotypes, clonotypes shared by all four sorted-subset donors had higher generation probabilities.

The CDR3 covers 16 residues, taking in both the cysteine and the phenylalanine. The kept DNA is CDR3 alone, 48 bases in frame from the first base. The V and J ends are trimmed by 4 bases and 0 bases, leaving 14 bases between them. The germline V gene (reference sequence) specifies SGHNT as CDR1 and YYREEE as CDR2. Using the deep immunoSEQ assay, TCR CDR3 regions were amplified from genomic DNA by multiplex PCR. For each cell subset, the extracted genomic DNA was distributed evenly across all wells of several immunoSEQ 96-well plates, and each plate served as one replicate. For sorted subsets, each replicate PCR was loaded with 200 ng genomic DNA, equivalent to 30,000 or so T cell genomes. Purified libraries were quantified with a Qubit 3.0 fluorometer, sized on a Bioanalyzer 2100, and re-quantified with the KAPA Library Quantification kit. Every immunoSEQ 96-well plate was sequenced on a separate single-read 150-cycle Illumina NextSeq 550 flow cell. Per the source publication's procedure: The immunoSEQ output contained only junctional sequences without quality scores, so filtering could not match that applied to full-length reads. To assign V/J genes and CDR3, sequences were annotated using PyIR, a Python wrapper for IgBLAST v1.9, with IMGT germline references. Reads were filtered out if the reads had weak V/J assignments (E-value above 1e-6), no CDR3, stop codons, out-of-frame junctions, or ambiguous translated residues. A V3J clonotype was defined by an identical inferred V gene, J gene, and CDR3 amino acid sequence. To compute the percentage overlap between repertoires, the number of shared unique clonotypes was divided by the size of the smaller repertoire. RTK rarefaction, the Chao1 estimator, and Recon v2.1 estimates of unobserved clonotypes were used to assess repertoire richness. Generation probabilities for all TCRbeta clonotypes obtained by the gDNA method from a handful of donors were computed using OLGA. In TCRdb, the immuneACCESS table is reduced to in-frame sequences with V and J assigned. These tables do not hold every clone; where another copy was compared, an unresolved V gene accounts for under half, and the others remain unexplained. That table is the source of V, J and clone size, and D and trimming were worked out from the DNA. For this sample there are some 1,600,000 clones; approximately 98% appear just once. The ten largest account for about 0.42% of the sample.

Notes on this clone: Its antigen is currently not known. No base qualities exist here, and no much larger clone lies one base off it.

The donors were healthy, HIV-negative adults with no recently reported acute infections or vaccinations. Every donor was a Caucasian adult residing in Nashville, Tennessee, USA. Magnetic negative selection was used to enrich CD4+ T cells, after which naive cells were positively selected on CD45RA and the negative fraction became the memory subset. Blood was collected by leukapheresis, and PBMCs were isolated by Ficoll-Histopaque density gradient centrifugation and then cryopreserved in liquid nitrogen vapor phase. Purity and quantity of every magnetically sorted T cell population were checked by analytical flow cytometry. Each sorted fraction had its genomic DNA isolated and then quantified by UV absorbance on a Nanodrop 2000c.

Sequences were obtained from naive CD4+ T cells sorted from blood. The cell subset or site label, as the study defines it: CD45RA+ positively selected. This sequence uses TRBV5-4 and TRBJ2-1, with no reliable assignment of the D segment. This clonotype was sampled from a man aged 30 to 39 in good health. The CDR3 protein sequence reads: CASSTAGLNSYNEQFF. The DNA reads TGTGCCAGCAGCACGGCCGGCCTAAACTCCTACAATGAGCAGTTCTTC. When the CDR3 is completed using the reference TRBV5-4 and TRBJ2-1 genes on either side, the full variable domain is ETGVTQSPTHLIKTRGQQVTLRCSSQSGHNTVSWYQQALGQGPQFIFQYYREEENGRGNFPPRFSGLQFPNYSSELNVNALELDDSALYLCASSTAGLNSYNEQFFGPGTRLTVL.